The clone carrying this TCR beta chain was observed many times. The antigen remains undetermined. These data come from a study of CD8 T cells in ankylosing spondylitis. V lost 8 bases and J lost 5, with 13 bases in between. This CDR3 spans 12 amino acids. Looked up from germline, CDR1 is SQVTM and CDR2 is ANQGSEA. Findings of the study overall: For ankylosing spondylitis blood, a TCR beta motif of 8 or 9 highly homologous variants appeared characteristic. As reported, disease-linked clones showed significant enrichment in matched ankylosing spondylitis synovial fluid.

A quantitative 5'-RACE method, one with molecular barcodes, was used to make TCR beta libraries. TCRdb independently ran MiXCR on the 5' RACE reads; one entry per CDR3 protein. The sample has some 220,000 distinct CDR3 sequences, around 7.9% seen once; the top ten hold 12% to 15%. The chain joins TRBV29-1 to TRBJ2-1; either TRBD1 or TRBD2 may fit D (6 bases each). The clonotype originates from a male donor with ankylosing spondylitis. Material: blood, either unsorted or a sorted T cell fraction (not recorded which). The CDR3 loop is CSLWRGNNEQFF. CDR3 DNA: TGCAGCCTCTGGAGGGGGAACAATGAGCAGTTCTTC.